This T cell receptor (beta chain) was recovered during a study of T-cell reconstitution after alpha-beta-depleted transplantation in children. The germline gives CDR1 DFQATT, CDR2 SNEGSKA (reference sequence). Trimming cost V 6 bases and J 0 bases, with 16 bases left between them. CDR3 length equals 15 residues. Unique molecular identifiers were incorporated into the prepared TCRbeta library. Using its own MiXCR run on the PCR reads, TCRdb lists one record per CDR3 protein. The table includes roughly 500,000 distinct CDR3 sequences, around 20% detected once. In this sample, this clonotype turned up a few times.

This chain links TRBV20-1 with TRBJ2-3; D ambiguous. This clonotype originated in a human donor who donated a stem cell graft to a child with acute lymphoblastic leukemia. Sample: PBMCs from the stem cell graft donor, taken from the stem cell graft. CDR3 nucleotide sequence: TGCAGTGCCAACCAACCCGGGCATAGCACAGATACGCAGTATTTT. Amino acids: CSANQPGHSTDTQYF.